This note documents a single T cell receptor beta chain sequence. This record belongs to a study of CD8 T cells in ankylosing spondylitis. TCRdb analysed the 5' RACE reads with MiXCR anew, one entry per CDR3 protein. The data show about 190,000 distinct CDR3 sequences, about an eighth seen once. V was shortened by 4 bases and J by 0 bases, with 10 bases between the two germline ends. CDR1 is MRHNA and CDR2 is SNTAGT in the germline V gene. There are 16 residues in the CDR3. This clonotype originated in a female donor with ankylosing spondylitis or in good health (not recorded which). Sequenced material: blood, either unsorted or a sorted T cell fraction (not recorded which). V and J are TRBV6-4 and TRBJ2-6; D is unresolved. CDR3 in DNA: TGTGCCAGCAGTGGGCAGGCCGTCTCTGGGGCCAACGTCCTGACTTTC. This codes for CASSGQAVSGANVLTF.